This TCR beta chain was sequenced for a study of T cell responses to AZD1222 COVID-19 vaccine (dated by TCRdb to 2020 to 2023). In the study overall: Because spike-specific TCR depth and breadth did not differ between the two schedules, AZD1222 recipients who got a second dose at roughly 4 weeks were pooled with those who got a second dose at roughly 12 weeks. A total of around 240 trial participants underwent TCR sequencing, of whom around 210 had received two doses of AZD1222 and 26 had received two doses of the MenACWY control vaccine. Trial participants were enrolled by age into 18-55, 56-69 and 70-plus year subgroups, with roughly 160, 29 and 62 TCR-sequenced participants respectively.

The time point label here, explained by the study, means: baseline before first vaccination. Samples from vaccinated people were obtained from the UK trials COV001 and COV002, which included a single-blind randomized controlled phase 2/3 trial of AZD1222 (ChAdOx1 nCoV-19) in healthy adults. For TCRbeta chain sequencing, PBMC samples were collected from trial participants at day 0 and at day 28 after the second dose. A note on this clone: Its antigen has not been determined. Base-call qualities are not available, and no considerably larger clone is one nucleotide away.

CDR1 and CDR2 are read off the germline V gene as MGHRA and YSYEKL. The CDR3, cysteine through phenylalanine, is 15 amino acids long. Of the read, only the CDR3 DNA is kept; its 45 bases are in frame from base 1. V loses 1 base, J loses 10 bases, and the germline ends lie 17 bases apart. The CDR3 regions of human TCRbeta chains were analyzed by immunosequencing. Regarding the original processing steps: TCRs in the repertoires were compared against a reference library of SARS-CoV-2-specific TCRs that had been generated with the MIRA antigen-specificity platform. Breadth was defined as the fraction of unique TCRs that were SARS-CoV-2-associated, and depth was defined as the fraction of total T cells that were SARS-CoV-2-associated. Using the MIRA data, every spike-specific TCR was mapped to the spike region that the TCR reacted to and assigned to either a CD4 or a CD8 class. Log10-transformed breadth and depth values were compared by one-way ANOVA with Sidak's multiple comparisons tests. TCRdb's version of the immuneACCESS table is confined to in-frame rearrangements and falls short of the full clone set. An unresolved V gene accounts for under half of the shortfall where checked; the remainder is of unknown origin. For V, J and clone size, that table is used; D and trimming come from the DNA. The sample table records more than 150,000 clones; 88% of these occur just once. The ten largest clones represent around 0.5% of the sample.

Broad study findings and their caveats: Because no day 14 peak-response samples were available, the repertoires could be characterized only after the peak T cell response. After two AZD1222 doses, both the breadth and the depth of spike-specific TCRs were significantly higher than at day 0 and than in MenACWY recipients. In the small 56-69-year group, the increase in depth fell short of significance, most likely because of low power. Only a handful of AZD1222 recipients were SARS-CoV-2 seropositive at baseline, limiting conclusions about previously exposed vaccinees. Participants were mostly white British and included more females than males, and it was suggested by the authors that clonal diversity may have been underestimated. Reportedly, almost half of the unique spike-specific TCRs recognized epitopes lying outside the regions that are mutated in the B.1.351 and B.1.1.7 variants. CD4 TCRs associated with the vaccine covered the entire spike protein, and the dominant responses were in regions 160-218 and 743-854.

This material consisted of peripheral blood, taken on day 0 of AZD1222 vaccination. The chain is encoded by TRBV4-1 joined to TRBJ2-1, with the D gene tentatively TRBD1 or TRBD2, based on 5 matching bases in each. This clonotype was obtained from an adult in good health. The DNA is TGCGCCAGCAGCCAAGTCCGGGGCACGGATAGGGAGCAGTTCTTC. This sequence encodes CASSQVRGTDREQFF.